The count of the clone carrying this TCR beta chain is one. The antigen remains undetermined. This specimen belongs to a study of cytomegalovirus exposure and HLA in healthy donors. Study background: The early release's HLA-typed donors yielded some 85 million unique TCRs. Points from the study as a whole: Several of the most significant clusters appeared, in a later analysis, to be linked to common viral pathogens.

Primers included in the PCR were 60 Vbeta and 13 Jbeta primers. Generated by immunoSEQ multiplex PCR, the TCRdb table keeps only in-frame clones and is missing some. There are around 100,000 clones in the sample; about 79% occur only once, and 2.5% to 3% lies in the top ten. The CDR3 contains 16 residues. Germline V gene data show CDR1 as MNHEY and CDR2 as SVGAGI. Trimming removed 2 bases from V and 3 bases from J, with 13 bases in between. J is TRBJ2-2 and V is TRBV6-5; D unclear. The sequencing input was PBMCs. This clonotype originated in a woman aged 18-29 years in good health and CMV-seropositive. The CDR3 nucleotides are TGTGCCAGCAGTTACGGTTCGGTAGTTGACACCGGGGAGCTGTTTTTT. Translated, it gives CASSYGSVVDTGELFF.